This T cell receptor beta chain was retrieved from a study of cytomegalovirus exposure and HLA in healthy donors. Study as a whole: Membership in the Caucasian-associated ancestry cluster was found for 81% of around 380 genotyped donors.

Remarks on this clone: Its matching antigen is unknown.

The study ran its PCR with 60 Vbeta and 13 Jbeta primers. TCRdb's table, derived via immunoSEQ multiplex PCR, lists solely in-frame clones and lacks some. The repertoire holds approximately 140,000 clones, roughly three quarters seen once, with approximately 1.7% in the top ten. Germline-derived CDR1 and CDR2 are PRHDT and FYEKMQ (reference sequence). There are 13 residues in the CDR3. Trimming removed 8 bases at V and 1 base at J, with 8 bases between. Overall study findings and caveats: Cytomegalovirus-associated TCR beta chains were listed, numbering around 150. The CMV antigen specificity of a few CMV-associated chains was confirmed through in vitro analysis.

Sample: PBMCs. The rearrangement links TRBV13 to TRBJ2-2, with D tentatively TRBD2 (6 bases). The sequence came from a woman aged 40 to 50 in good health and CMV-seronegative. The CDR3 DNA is TGTGCCAGCCCGGAGGGGAACACCGGGGAGCTGTTTTTT. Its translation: CASPEGNTGELFF.